The clone carrying this TCR beta chain was seen a handful of times. The time point was: pre-sensitization, week 0. Treatment defined: therapeutic diphenylcyclopropenone sensitization with weekly scalp DPC. TCRdb re-called the RACE reads with MiXCR, one entry per CDR3 protein. The sample lists 50,000 to 65,000 distinct CDR3 sequences, approximately 7% occurring once. The data were taken from a study of human T cells and chemical hapten exposure. Germline lookup yields CDR1 SQVTM and CDR2 ANQGSEA. The CDR3 runs to 11 residues. Trimming took 7 bases from V and 4 from J, leaving 10 bases between them. The TCR sequence derives from a woman aged 30 to 39 with alopecia areata. Some clones in this sample may be carry-over from other donors' samples. The specimen comprised whole blood, sampled in connection with sensitization to the hapten diphenylcyclopropenone (DPC). The rearrangement joins TRBV29-1 to TRBJ2-5; perhaps TRBD2 as D (6 bases). The DNA of the CDR3 is TGCAGCGCCGGGAGAGGAGAGACCCAGTACTTC. As protein: CSAGRGETQYF.